The 9 T cell receptor beta chains in this list originate from one sample, sequenced in a study of T-cell reconstitution after alpha-beta-depleted transplantation in children. The TCRbeta library was prepared with unique molecular identifiers. TCRdb processed the PCR reads anew with MiXCR; each CDR3 protein has one entry. This sample has 350,000 to 400,000 distinct CDR3 sequences, with roughly 22% found just once. This specimen consisted of PBMCs from the stem cell graft donor, obtained from the stem cell graft. The receptor set was obtained from a human donor who donated a stem cell graft to a child with acute myeloid leukemia.

A few counts support this clonotype. The chain carries TRBV4-1 and TRBJ2-7; no firm D call. V shed 1 base and J shed 0 bases, with 16 bases lying between them. Germline lookup yields CDR1 MGHRA and CDR2 YSYEKL. The CDR3 length is 17 residues. The CDR3 coding sequence is TGCGCCAGCAGCCAAGTTCCGGGCGGTACCGACTCCTACGAGCAGTACTTC. This encodes CASSQVPGGTDSYEQYF.

V is TRBV29-1 and J is TRBJ2-7; perhaps TRBD1 as D (6 bases). The germline V gene has CDR1 SQVTM and CDR2 ANQGSEA. V was shortened by 2 bases and J by 0 bases, with 8 bases between the two germline ends. The CDR3 sequence is 13 residues long. The CDR3 region has the DNA TGCAGCGTTGAAATAGGGGGCTCCTACGAGCAGTACTTC. This encodes CSVEIGGSYEQYF.

This clonotype appeared many times. The rearrangement joins TRBV6-5 to TRBJ2-3; TRBD2 is a possible D gene (6 bases). The CDR3 length is 16 residues. Germline assignment: CDR1 MNHEY and CDR2 SVGAGI. V gave up 0 bases and J gave up 3 bases, with 13 bases separating them. In nucleotides, the CDR3 is TGTGCCAGCAGTTACTCGACTTCGGGAGCAACAGATACGCAGTATTTT. This translates into CASSYSTSGATDTQYF.

This chain links TRBV27 with TRBJ2-7; D gene unclear. The V end was cut by 9 bases, the J end by 6 bases, with 24 bases between. Germline CDR1 is MNHEY and CDR2 is SMNVEV (reference sequence). This CDR3 is 15 amino acids long. Here the CDR3 reads CASETRTERHSEQYF. The CDR3, as DNA: TGTGCCAGTGAGACCCGGACCGAACGGCACTCCGAGCAGTACTTC.

This rearrangement joins TRBV11-3 to TRBJ2-7; D is unclear. V shed 2 bases and J shed 1 base, with 6 bases lying between them. Germline V lookup: CDR1 SGHNT, CDR2 YENEEA. The CDR3 runs to 13 residues. This chain's CDR3 is CASSLRASYEQYF. The CDR3 nucleotides are TGTGCCAGCAGCTTACGCGCATCCTACGAGCAGTACTTC.

This clonotype was detected only a few times. This chain connects TRBV20-1 to TRBJ2-3; 9 bases are shared with TRBD2. The CDR3 runs to 14 residues. CDR1 and CDR2 (germline): DFQATT, SNEGSKA (reference sequence). Losses at the gene ends were 4 bases for V and 6 bases for J; bases not matched to a gene: 8. This CDR3 reads CSAMAGGPWDTQYF. Written as DNA, the CDR3 is TGCAGTGCTATGGCGGGAGGGCCATGGGATACGCAGTATTTT.

The rearrangement uses TRBV5-1 and TRBJ2-2, with TRBD2 matching 12 bases. Germline V gene data show CDR1 as SGHRS and CDR2 as YFSETQ. This CDR3 is built from 18 residues. Trimming at V came to 3 bases and at J to 0 bases, leaving 6 bases not matched to a gene. The CDR3 coding sequence is TGCGCCAGCAGCTGGACTAGCGGGAAACGAGCGAACACCGGGGAGCTGTTTTTT. Translating gives CASSWTSGKRANTGELFF.

The chain has TRBV7-2 and TRBJ2-2; 8 positions match TRBD2. The length of the CDR3 is 15 residues. Germline values: CDR1 SGHTA, CDR2 FQGNSA. With V trimmed by 3 bases and J by 3 bases, 3 bases remained unmatched. The CDR3 nucleotides read TGTGCCAGCAGCTTTAGCGGGACGTACACCGGGGAGCTGTTTTTT. Encoded protein: CASSFSGTYTGELFF.

V and J are TRBV20-1 and TRBJ2-4, with TRBD2 matching 10 bases. This CDR3 spans 16 amino acids. CDR1 is DFQATT and CDR2 is SNEGSKA in the germline V gene (reference sequence). The trim removed 5 bases at V and 1 base at J, leaving 8 bases unmatched. Here the CDR3 DNA reads TGCAGTGCTCTCCCGCCTAGCGGGAGTGCCAAAAACATTCAGTACTTC. Residues: CSALPPSGSAKNIQYF.